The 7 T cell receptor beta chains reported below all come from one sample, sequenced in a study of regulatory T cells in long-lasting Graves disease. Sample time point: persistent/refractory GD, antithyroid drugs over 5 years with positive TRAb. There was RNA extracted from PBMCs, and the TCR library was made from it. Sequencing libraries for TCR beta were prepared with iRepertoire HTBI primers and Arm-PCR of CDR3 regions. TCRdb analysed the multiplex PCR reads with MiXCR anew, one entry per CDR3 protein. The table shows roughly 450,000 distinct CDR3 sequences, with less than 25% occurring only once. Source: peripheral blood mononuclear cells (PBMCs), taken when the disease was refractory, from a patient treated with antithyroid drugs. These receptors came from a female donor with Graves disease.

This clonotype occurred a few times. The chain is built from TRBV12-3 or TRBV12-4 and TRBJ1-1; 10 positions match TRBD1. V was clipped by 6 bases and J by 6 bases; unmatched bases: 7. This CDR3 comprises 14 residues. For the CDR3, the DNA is TGTGCCAGCAGGAGGGACAGGGGCGGCCCTGAAGCTTTCTTT. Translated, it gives CASRRDRGGPEAFF.

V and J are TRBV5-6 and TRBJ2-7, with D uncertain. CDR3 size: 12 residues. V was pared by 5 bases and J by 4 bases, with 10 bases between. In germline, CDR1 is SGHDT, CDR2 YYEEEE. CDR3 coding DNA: TGTGCCAGCAGTCGAAGCCTTTACGAGCAGTACTTC. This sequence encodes CASSRSLYEQYF. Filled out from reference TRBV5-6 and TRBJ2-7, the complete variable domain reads DAGVTQSPTHLIKTRGQQVTLRCSPKSGHDTVSWYQQALGQGPQFIFQYYEEEERQRGNFPDRFSGHQFPNYSSELNVNALLLGDSALYLCASSRSLYEQYFGPGTRLTVT.

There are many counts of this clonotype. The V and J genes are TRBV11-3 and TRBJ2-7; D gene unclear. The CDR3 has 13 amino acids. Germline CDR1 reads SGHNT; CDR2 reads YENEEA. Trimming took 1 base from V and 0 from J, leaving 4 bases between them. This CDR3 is CASSLGPSYEQYF. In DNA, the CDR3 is TGTGCCAGCAGCTTAGGACCCTCCTACGAGCAGTACTTC.

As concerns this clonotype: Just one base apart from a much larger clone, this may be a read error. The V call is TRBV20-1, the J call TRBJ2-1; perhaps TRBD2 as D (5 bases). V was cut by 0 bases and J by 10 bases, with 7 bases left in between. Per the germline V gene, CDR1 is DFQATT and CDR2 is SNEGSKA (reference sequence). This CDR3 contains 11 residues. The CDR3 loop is CSARDDYEQFF. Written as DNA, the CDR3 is TGCAGTGCTAGAGACGACTACGAGCAGTTCTTC.

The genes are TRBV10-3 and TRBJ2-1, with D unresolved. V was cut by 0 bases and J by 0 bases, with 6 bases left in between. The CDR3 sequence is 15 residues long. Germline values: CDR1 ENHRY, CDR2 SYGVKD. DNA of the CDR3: TGTGCCATCAGTGAGTCCACCTTCTCCTACAATGAGCAGTTCTTC. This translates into CAISESTFSYNEQFF.

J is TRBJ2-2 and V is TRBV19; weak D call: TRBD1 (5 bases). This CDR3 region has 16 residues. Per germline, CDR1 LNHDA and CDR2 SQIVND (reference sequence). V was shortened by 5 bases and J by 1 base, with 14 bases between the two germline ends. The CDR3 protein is CASSERQSLNTGELFF. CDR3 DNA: TGTGCCAGTAGTGAGAGACAGAGTCTGAACACCGGGGAGCTGTTTTTT.

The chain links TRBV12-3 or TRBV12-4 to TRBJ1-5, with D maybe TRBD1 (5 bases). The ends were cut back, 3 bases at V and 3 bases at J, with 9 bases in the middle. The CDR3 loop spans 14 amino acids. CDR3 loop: CASSFAGNNQPQHF. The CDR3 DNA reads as TGTGCCAGCAGTTTCGCAGGGAACAATCAGCCCCAGCATTTT.